This T cell receptor beta chain appears in the sequencing data of a study of T cell responses to AZD1222 COVID-19 vaccine. As regards this clone: Its antigen is as yet unknown.

Using immunoSEQ multiplex PCR, the repertoire was profiled, and TCRdb retains in-frame clones only, with some absent. The sample lists 75,000 to 90,000 clones, more than 85% occurring once. Study-wide findings and caveats: Of spike-specific TCRs, nearly half reportedly target regions left unmutated in variants. The span of vaccine-associated CD4 TCRs extended across spike, with dominance at 160-218 and 743-854.

Germline V gene sequence: CDR1 MNHEY, CDR2 SVGAGI. The V end lost 1 base, the J end lost 3 bases, and 10 bases lay between the germline ends. The CDR3 totals 15 residues. The clonotype comes from an adult in good health. The genes are TRBV6-5 and TRBJ1-3; D may be TRBD1 (5 bases). The source was peripheral blood, collected on day 0 of AZD1222 vaccination. CDR3 DNA: TGTGCCAGCAGTTACTGGGGGGGAGGTGGAAACACCATATATTTT. Its protein is CASSYWGGGGNTIYF.